Following are 29 T cell receptor beta chains from one sample sequenced in a study of blood T cells in healthy people across ages. Sample-barcoded 5' priming and a J-beta primer mix drove a second PCR of about 6 to 12 cycles. TCRdb ran MiXCR on the 5' RACE reads and lists one entry per CDR3 protein. Of about 930,000 distinct CDR3 sequences in the sample, 25% to 35% were seen once. The data were also submitted as part of a second study, on T cells of mothers and their children.

Sequences were obtained from blood. The source of these receptors is a woman in her forties in good health.

This clonotype was counted only a few times. The chain combines TRBV4-3 with TRBJ2-5; possibly TRBD2 for D (6 bases). The length of the CDR3 is 16 residues. CDR1 and CDR2 (germline): LGHNA, YSLEER. V gave up 0 bases and J gave up 7 bases, with 18 bases separating them. The CDR3 here is CASSQDHRGRSGTQYF. The CDR3 DNA reads as TGCGCCAGCAGCCAAGATCACCGGGGGAGGTCGGGGACCCAGTACTTC.

Notes on this clonotype: Germline is not matched at one junction end, which may reflect a read error. V gene TRBV27 combines with J gene TRBJ2-7, with D possibly being TRBD2 (7 bases). Germline CDR1 reads MNHEY; CDR2 reads SMNVEV (reference sequence). The CDR3 extends over 13 amino acids. The CDR3 nucleotides are TGTGCCAGCAGTTTTGCGGGGGCCTACGGGCAGTACTTC. Amino acids: CASSFAGAYGQYF.

This clonotype was counted a few times. The rearrangement joins TRBV6-2 or TRBV6-3 to TRBJ2-7; D is possibly TRBD1 (6 bases). Germline CDR1 is MNHEY and CDR2 is SVGEGT. This CDR3 spans 15 amino acids. V shed 3 bases and J shed 5 bases, with 17 bases lying between them. The CDR3 sequence is CASSYGPQGIDEQYF. The CDR3, as DNA: TGTGCCAGCAGTTATGGTCCCCAGGGGATCGACGAGCAGTACTTC.

This chain joins TRBV28 and TRBJ1-5; D is uncertain. The CDR3 runs to 12 residues. The germline CDR1 and CDR2 sequences are MDHEN and SYDVKM. V was cut by 8 bases and J by 6 bases, with 11 bases left in between. The CDR3 DNA sequence: TGTGCCAGCGCACTAGGTGGTCAGCCCCAGCATTTT. Translating it yields CASALGGQPQHF.

V usage is TRBV7-9 and J usage is TRBJ2-5, with TRBD2 matching 7 bases. From germline, CDR1 is SEHNR and CDR2 FQNEAQ (reference sequence). This CDR3 has 15 amino acids. J was trimmed by 1 base and V by 4 bases; bases with no gene match: 6. CDR3 in amino acids: CASSSRGGSQETQYF. CDR3 sequence (DNA): TGTGCCAGCAGCTCCCGGGGAGGGTCCCAAGAGACCCAGTACTTC.

The chain uses TRBV9 and TRBJ1-2, with 8 bases that match TRBD1. Losses at the gene ends were 3 bases for V and 4 bases for J; bases not matched to a gene: 8. CDR3 length equals 15 residues. Per the germline V gene, CDR1 is SGDLS and CDR2 is YYNGEE. The DNA of the CDR3 is TGTGCCAGCAGCGCACAGGGGGAATTAGGCTATGGCTACACCTTC. Its translation is CASSAQGELGYGYTF.

This rearrangement joins TRBV27 to TRBJ2-5, with a weak D call TRBD1 (5 bases). The CDR3 has 14 residues. CDR1 MNHEY and CDR2 SMNVEV come from the germline V gene (reference sequence). V lost 0 bases, J lost 5 bases, and 10 bases lay in between. CDR3 nucleotide sequence: TGTGCCAGCAGTTTATCGCCCAGGGCGGAGACCCAGTACTTC. Amino acids: CASSLSPRAETQYF.

The table lists this clonotype with many counts. The chain couples TRBV28 to TRBJ2-4; no clear D gene. There are 14 residues in the CDR3. V was pared by 3 bases and J by 0 bases, with 6 bases between. Germline assignment: CDR1 MDHEN and CDR2 SYDVKM. CDR3 nucleotide sequence: TGTGCCAGCAGTTTGATTGTAGCCAAAAACATTCAGTACTTC. It translates to CASSLIVAKNIQYF.

In regard to this clonotype: Sequence at one end of the junction differs from germline and may be a read error. The rearrangement links TRBV15 to TRBJ1-2; 7 nucleotides match TRBD1. This CDR3 has 13 residues. Germline-derived CDR1 and CDR2 are LNHNV and YYDKDF (reference sequence). CDR3 in DNA: TGTGCTACCAGCAGAGGGACAGCAGGGGGCTACACCTTC. Its protein is CATSRGTAGGYTF.

This clonotype came up many times. The chain carries TRBV6-1 and TRBJ2-7; 8 nucleotides match TRBD1. CDR3 length: 17 residues. The germline gives CDR1 MNHNS, CDR2 SASEGT. The V gene end was trimmed by 0 bases and the J gene end by 7 bases; junction bases not matched to a gene: 14. The CDR3 reads CASSEALQVTGGREQYF. In nucleotides, the CDR3 is TGTGCCAGCAGTGAAGCGCTTCAGGTCACAGGGGGGAGGGAGCAGTACTTC.

This clonotype was seen at least ten times. CDR3 nucleotide sequence: TGTGCCAGTAGTACCTGGACAGGCGACGAGCAGTACTTC. Its protein is CASSTWTGDEQYF. This chain uses TRBV19 with TRBJ2-7; 7 bases fit TRBD1. The J segment lost 5 bases and the V segment lost 4 bases, leaving 5 bases of the junction unmatched. The CDR3 runs to 13 residues. Germline CDR1 reads LNHDA; CDR2 reads SQIVND (reference sequence).

This clonotype was picked up many times. The J gene is TRBJ2-7, the V gene TRBV7-2, with TRBD1 matching over 8 bases. CDR1 and CDR2 (germline): SGHTA, FQGNSA. Germline trimming cut 5 bases from V and 6 bases from J; bases unmatched to any gene: 9. This CDR3 comprises 14 residues. The CDR3 here is CASSQGQGWSEQYF. The CDR3 DNA sequence: TGTGCCAGCAGCCAAGGACAGGGCTGGTCCGAGCAGTACTTC.

Many counts were recorded for this clonotype. The chain is built from TRBV7-9 and TRBJ2-5, with D unclear. This CDR3 has 14 amino acids. Germline V lookup: CDR1 SEHNR, CDR2 FQNEAQ (reference sequence). The V end was cut by 1 base, the J end by 1 base, with 7 bases between. For the CDR3, the DNA is TGTGCCAGCAGCTTAGTCTCCGGCCAAGAGACCCAGTACTTC. Translation: CASSLVSGQETQYF.

The V gene is TRBV20-1, the J gene TRBJ1-6, with 9 bases identical to TRBD1. Germline V gives CDR1 DFQATT, CDR2 SNEGSKA (reference sequence). J was trimmed by 12 bases and V by 4 bases; bases with no gene match: 10. The CDR3 covers 14 residues. DNA of the CDR3: TGCAGTGCTATAACGGGGACAGGGACTAAACCCCTCCACTTT. Protein: CSAITGTGTKPLHF.

A note on this clonotype: This could be a read error, since a much larger clone is one nucleotide away. The rearrangement joins TRBV29-1 to TRBJ2-6; 7 nucleotides align to TRBD2. CDR1 is SQVTM, CDR2 ANQGSEA, per germline. This CDR3 spans 15 amino acids. CDR3 sequence: CSVEYGGSEANVLTF. CDR3 nucleotides: TGCAGCGTTGAATACGGGGGGTCTGAGGCCAACGTCCTGACTTTC.

The rearrangement joins TRBV4-2 to TRBJ1-5; a possible D gene is TRBD1 (5 bases). The CDR3 runs 16 residues. CDR1 is LGHNA and CDR2 is YNFKEQ in the germline V gene. Trimming left V 0 bases short and J 0 bases short, with 9 bases between. CDR3 bases: TGTGCCAGCAGCCAAGATTTGACAGTTAGCAATCAGCCCCAGCATTTT. Translated: CASSQDLTVSNQPQHF.

This chain links TRBV9 with TRBJ2-1; 8 nucleotides line up with TRBD2. Unmatched junction bases numbered 15, after V lost 3 bases and J lost 4 bases. CDR1 is SGDLS and CDR2 is YYNGEE in the germline V gene. The CDR3 covers 18 residues. The CDR3 DNA reads TGTGCCAGCAGCGAAAGAGGGAGGGCGGGGGGCAGGTACAATGAGCAGTTCTTC. Translation gives CASSERGRAGGRYNEQFF.

This clonotype has only a few counts. The rearrangement uses TRBV6-2 or TRBV6-3 and TRBJ1-2; no reliable D call. The V gene's germline CDR1 is MNHEY and CDR2 SVGEGT. V lost 1 base to trimming and J lost 0 bases, with 9 bases between them. This CDR3 has 15 residues. Written as DNA, the CDR3 is TGTGCCAGCAGTTACTTCGGAGAAACTAACTATGGCTACACCTTC. It yields the protein CASSYFGETNYGYTF.

The sample holds many counts of this clonotype. The chain combines TRBV6-4 with TRBJ2-2; TRBD1 matches at 9 bases. From germline, CDR1 is MRHNA and CDR2 SNTAGT. The CDR3 has 15 amino acids. With V trimmed by 7 bases and J by 4 bases, 7 bases remained unmatched. The CDR3 region has the DNA TGTGCCAGCACCCCCGGGACAGGGTTCACCGGGGAGCTGTTTTTT. It specifies CASTPGTGFTGELFF.

Only one count was recorded for this clonotype. V gene TRBV5-1 combines with J gene TRBJ2-7; 8 nucleotides line up with TRBD2. Germline V gene sequence: CDR1 SGHRS, CDR2 YFSETQ. The V segment lost 1 base and the J segment 0 bases; nucleotides outside the gene matches: 6. The CDR3 is 16 amino acids. The CDR3 bases are TGCGCCAGCAGCTTGTCCCCAGCGGGGGACTCCTACGAGCAGTACTTC. It encodes CASSLSPAGDSYEQYF.

This rearrangement joins TRBV7-8 to TRBJ2-7, with 7 bases that match TRBD2. The J call may be incorrect, as the DNA end agrees better with TRBJ2-5. In germline, CDR1 is SGHVS, CDR2 FQNEAQ. There are 15 residues in the CDR3. The CDR3 coding sequence is TGTGCCAGCAGCTTCTTAACTAGCGCCCTGGGGACCCAGTACTTC. This sequence encodes CASSFLTSALGTQYF.

This clonotype was detected only a few times. The chain links TRBV6-6 to TRBJ2-1; 7 nucleotides match TRBD1. The CDR3 totals 17 residues. The germline V gene has CDR1 MNHNY and CDR2 SVGAGI (reference sequence). Trimming removed 0 bases from V and 5 bases from J; junction bases left unmatched: 10. The CDR3 coding sequence is TGTGCCAGCAGTTACTCCCAACTAAGGACAGGAAACAATGAGCAGTTCTTC. This sequence encodes CASSYSQLRTGNNEQFF.

This sequence joins TRBV12-3 or TRBV12-4 and TRBJ1-2; 7 bases agree with TRBD1. V lost 4 bases, J lost 8 bases, and 10 bases stayed unmatched. This CDR3 region has 14 residues. The CDR3 region has the DNA TGTGCCAGCAGTTCGGGAGGGGGCGCGAGGGGCTACACCTTC. Its protein product is CASSSGGGARGYTF.

The chain uses TRBV20-1 and TRBJ2-1, with TRBD2 matching over 12 bases. V lost 5 bases to trimming and J lost 2 bases; unmatched junction nucleotides: 7. The CDR3 has 16 amino acids. Germline CDR1 is DFQATT and CDR2 is SNEGSKA (reference sequence). CDR3 DNA sequence: TGCAGTGCTCGTGGGCCTAGCGGGGGGGCCTACAATGAGCAGTTCTTC. It codes for CSARGPSGGAYNEQFF.

There are a few counts of this clonotype. This chain joins TRBV9 and TRBJ2-3; TRBD2 matches at 11 bases. After removal of 4 bases from V and 2 bases from J, the junction contained 6 bases not matched to a gene. The germline gives CDR1 SGDLS, CDR2 YYNGEE. This CDR3 region has 16 residues. The CDR3, as DNA: TGTGCCAGCAGCACGATAGCGGGGGGGATCACAGATACGCAGTATTTT. Protein sequence: CASSTIAGGITDTQYF. Full variable domain (missing parts from reference TRBV9 and TRBJ2-3): DSGVTQTPKHLITATGQRVTLRCSPRSGDLSVYWYQQSLDQGLQFLIQYYNGEERAKGNILERFSAQQFPDLHSELNLSSLELGDSALYFCASSTIAGGITDTQYFGPGTRLTVL.

This clonotype appeared a few times. The gene calls are TRBV5-1 and TRBJ2-5; no clear D. CDR1 is SGHRS and CDR2 is YFSETQ in the germline V gene. This CDR3 contains 13 residues. V was pared by 3 bases and J by 4 bases, with 10 bases between. The CDR3 loop reads CASSSIPLETQYF. The CDR3 DNA follows: TGCGCCAGCAGCTCAATACCCTTAGAGACCCAGTACTTC.

The table lists this clonotype with a few counts. The rearrangement links TRBV6-5 to TRBJ2-1; D ambiguous. V lost 7 bases, J lost 7 bases, and 17 bases lay in between. CDR1 is MNHEY and CDR2 is SVGAGI in the germline V gene. There are 14 residues in the CDR3. The CDR3 spells CASTERALLNEQFF. The CDR3 nucleotides are TGTGCCAGCACCGAAAGGGCCCTTCTTAATGAGCAGTTCTTC.

Remarks on this clonotype: At one boundary the junction diverges from the germline segment, which might be a read error. The genes are TRBV30 and TRBJ1-5; the D is unclear. CDR1 GTSNPN and CDR2 SVGIG come from the germline V gene (reference sequence). This CDR3 region has 14 residues. CDR3 sequence reads: CAWSVRQMNQPRHF. CDR3 in DNA: TGTGCCTGGAGTGTACGGCAGATGAATCAGCCCCGGCATTTT.

This clonotype was recorded a few times. V and J are TRBV5-1 and TRBJ2-3; 7 nucleotides match TRBD1. CDR1 SGHRS and CDR2 YFSETQ come from the germline V gene. This CDR3 contains 14 residues. V shed 0 bases, J shed 4 bases, and the junction held 2 bases outside the gene matches. The DNA of the CDR3 is TGCGCCAGCAGCTTGGACAGGGGCGCAGATACGCAGTATTTT. Its protein product is CASSLDRGADTQYF.